The source of this T cell receptor beta chain is a study of blood T cells in healthy people across ages. After removal of 3 bases from V and 5 bases from J, the junction contained 7 bases not matched to a gene. The CDR3 has 16 amino acids. For the second PCR, which ran for roughly 6 to 12 cycles, a sample-barcoded 5' primer and a J-beta primer mix were used. From the 5' RACE reads, TCRdb called clonotypes with MiXCR, one entry per CDR3 protein. This sample yields approximately 1,700,000 distinct CDR3 sequences, of which about two fifths are seen a single time; about 23% belongs to the top ten. Comment on this clonotype: Its cognate antigen is unknown.

Whole-study results and caveats: Unsorted PBMC input precluded a conclusive naive versus antigen-experienced comparison. Estimated diversity across one million T cells was deemed an underestimate. A strong correlation was seen between TCR beta diversity and naive T cell percentage.

The chain uses TRBV12-3 or TRBV12-4 and TRBJ1-6; TRBD1 agrees at 7 bases. The sequence was collected from a human donor in good health. Sample: blood. The CDR3 bases are TGTGCCAGCAGTTTGGCAGGGGGTGCGAATAATTCACCCCTCCACTTT. As protein: CASSLAGGANNSPLHF.